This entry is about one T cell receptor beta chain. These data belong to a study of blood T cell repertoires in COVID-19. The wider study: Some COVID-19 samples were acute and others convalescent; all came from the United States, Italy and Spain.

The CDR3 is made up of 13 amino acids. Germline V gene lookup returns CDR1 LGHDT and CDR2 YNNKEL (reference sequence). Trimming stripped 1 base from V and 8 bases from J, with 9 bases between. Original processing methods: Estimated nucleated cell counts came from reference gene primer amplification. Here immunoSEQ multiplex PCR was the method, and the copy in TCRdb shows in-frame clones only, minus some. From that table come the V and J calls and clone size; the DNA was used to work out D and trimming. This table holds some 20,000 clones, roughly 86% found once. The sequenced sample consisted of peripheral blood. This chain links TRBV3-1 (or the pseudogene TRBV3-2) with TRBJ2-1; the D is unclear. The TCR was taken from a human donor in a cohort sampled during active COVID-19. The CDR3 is CASSQGGRYEQFF. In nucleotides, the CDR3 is TGTGCCAGCAGCCAAGGAGGTCGCTATGAGCAGTTCTTC.